The entry below gives a single TCR beta chain sequence along with its context. The antigen is unknown. The PCR made use of 60 Vbeta and 13 Jbeta primers. Sequencing was performed with immunoSEQ multiplex PCR; in TCRdb, only in-frame clones are kept and a portion is missing. The repertoire consists of fewer than 200,000 clones, with 9.5% to 15% occurring once and the leading ten covering over 6.5%. The data stem from a study of cytomegalovirus exposure and HLA in healthy donors. Points from the study as a whole: It was assumed in the presence/absence analyses that sequencing depth was roughly uniform across donors. The study put 150 to 200 TCR beta chains on its list as cytomegalovirus-associated.

Per the germline V gene, CDR1 is MGHDK and CDR2 is SYGVNS. The CDR3 has 15 residues. The junction had 11 bases not matched to a gene; V was cut back by 6 bases and J by 11 bases. Sequencing input: PBMCs. The source of this sequence is a man in his fifties in good health and CMV-seropositive. The rearrangement joins TRBV25-1 to TRBJ1-6; 9 bases match TRBD1. The CDR3 coding sequence is TGTGCCAGCAGGCAAACCGGGACAGGGCCGACACCCCTCCACTTT. Protein sequence: CASRQTGTGPTPLHF.